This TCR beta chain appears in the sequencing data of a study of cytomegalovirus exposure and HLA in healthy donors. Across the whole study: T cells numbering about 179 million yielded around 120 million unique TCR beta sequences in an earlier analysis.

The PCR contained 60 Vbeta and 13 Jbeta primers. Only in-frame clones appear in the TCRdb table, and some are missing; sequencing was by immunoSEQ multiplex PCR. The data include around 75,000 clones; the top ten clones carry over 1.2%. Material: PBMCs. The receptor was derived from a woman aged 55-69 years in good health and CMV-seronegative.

CDR3 amino acids: CASSPGGAGAYEQYF. DNA for the CDR3: TGTGCCAGCAGTCCGGGGGGAGCGGGAGCCTACGAGCAGTACTTC. The chain carries TRBV6-6 and TRBJ2-7, with TRBD2 matching over 8 bases. V shed 5 bases, J shed 2 bases, and the junction held 8 bases outside the gene matches. The CDR3 extends over 15 amino acids. Per germline, CDR1 MNHNY and CDR2 SVGAGI (reference sequence).